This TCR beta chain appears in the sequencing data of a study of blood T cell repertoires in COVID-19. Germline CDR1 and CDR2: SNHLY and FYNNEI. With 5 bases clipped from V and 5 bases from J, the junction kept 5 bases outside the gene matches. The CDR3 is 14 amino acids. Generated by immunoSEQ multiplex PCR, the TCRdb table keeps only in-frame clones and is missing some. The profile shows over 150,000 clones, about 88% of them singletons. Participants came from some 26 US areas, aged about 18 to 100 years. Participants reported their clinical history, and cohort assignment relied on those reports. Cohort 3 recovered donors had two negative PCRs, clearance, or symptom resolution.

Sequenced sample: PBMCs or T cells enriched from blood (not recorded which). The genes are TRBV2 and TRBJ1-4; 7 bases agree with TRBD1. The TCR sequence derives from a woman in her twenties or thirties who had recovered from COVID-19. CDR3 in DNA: TGTGCCAGCAGTCTCGACAGGGAGAATGAAAAACTGTTTTTT. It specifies CASSLDRENEKLFF.